The next 12 T cell receptor beta chains were all read from a single sample in a study of vaccination and CD4 T cells after COVID-19. Cultured CD4+ T cells had their DNA profiled by the Oncomine TCR Beta short-read assay. Each CDR3 protein gets one entry after TCRdb re-called the PCR reads with MiXCR. The repertoire holds about 17,000 distinct CDR3 sequences, with approximately 47% as singletons. The antigens for these receptors are not known. The treatment here: 10-day PBMC culture with coronavirus spike peptide pools or control peptides (ViraFEST assay). Sequencing used CD4+ T cells from blood, cultured in vitro, obtained before SARS-CoV-2 vaccination. The receptor set was obtained from a human donor who received a COVID-19 vaccine.

This clonotype was seen a handful of times. This chain joins TRBV19 and TRBJ1-5; TRBD1 is a possible D gene (5 bases). Trimming took off 3 bases at V and 4 bases at J, with 13 bases between the two ends. This CDR3 region has 15 residues. Germline V CDR1 and CDR2: LNHDA, SQIVND (reference sequence). DNA for the CDR3: TGTGCCAGTAGTATCTTATCAGGGCTAAATCAGCCCCAGCATTTT. Protein sequence: CASSILSGLNQPQHF.

V usage is TRBV2 and J usage is TRBJ1-2; D perhaps matches TRBD1 (5 bases). The ends were cut back, 4 bases at V and 10 bases at J, with 10 bases in the middle. The CDR3 consists of 11 residues. Per the germline V gene, CDR1 is SNHLY and CDR2 is FYNNEI. The DNA of the CDR3 is TGTGCCAGCAGTGCGGGACCACCCTACACCTTC. It encodes CASSAGPPYTF.

This clonotype was recorded a few times. The rearrangement joins TRBV7-8 to TRBJ1-5; D ambiguous. The V end was cut by 0 bases, the J end by 0 bases, with 9 bases between. The CDR3 loop spans 16 amino acids. Germline-derived CDR1 and CDR2 are SGHVS and FQNEAQ. This chain's CDR3 is CASSLARIYSNQPQHF. The CDR3 DNA follows: TGTGCCAGCAGCTTAGCGCGAATTTATAGCAATCAGCCCCAGCATTTT.

In DNA form, the CDR3 reads TGTGCCAGCAGTTTACGGGACTCCAGCTCTGGAAACACCATATATTTT. Protein: CASSLRDSSSGNTIYF. The chain employs TRBV12-3 or TRBV12-4 and TRBJ1-3; perhaps TRBD1 as D (5 bases). This CDR3 contains 16 residues. Trimming removed 2 bases at V and 0 bases at J, with 11 bases between.

V is TRBV29-1 and J is TRBJ2-3; 8 bases map to TRBD2. The germline V gene encodes CDR1 SQVTM and CDR2 ANQGSEA. This CDR3 has 13 amino acids. V shed 6 bases and J 3 bases; nucleotides not matched to a gene: 5. This CDR3 reads CSVRTSPTDTQYF. CDR3 sequence (DNA): TGCAGCGTCAGGACTAGCCCGACAGATACGCAGTATTTT.

This clonotype was detected only a few times. This chain connects TRBV11-3 to TRBJ1-1; D gene unclear. V was cut by 0 bases and J by 4 bases, with 9 bases left in between. CDR3 length: 14 amino acids. CDR1 SGHNT and CDR2 YENEEA come from the germline V gene. Here the CDR3 DNA reads TGTGCCAGCAGCTTAGAGCGGGCCGGCACTGAAGCTTTCTTT. Translated, it gives CASSLERAGTEAFF.

V and J are TRBV28 and TRBJ1-2; TRBD1 matches at 9 bases. There are 15 residues in the CDR3. The ends lost 6 bases at V and 5 bases at J; junction bases unmatched: 10. Germline CDR1 is MDHEN and CDR2 is SYDVKM. The CDR3 is CASSPTWTGEYGYTF. CDR3 sequence (DNA): TGTGCCAGCAGCCCTACGTGGACAGGGGAGTATGGCTACACCTTC.

The chain employs TRBV6-4 and TRBJ2-1; D could derive from TRBD1 or TRBD2 (5 bases each). Germline lookup yields CDR1 MRHNA and CDR2 SNTAGT. Trimming cost V 3 bases and J 0 bases, with 12 bases left between them. CDR3 length equals 16 residues. CDR3 in amino acids: CASSEGKGSSYNEQFF. DNA of the CDR3: TGTGCCAGCAGTGAAGGCAAGGGGAGCTCCTACAATGAGCAGTTCTTC.

This clonotype showed up just once. The V and J genes are TRBV19 and TRBJ2-7, with D perhaps matching TRBD1 (6 bases). Germline V lookup: CDR1 LNHDA, CDR2 SQIVND (reference sequence). The CDR3 spans 14 residues. Trimming cost V 3 bases and J 2 bases, with 11 bases left between them. CDR3 nucleotides: TGTGCCAGTAGTATGGGGGCCAGCGCCTACGAGCAGTACTTC. This gives the protein CASSMGASAYEQYF.

V and J are TRBV30 and TRBJ1-2; D call uncertain. V gave up 1 base and J gave up 0 bases, with 18 bases separating them. Germline CDR1 reads GTSNPN; CDR2 reads SVGIG (reference sequence). The CDR3 runs to 17 residues. The chain's CDR3 is CAWSGLSALLANYGYTF. Written as DNA, the CDR3 is TGTGCCTGGAGTGGGCTATCGGCCCTTCTAGCTAACTATGGCTACACCTTC.

This clonotype was seen a few times. This chain joins TRBV24-1 and TRBJ1-1; maybe TRBD1 (5 bases). The germline gives CDR1 KGHDR, CDR2 SFDVKD. The CDR3 is 13 residues long. V was clipped by 9 bases and J by 3 bases, with 13 bases between them. Here the CDR3 reads CATQGVGDTEAFF. The CDR3 DNA reads as TGTGCCACCCAAGGGGTTGGGGACACTGAAGCTTTCTTT.

The chain combines TRBV6-5 with TRBJ2-7; D remains unclear. CDR1 is MNHEY, CDR2 SVGAGI, per germline. The CDR3 covers 13 residues. Trimming removed 2 bases from V and 2 bases from J, with 7 bases in between. The CDR3 sequence: CASSYETAYEQYF. The CDR3 nucleotides read TGTGCCAGCAGTTACGAGACTGCCTACGAGCAGTACTTC.